The 18 T cell receptor beta chains listed next were all sequenced from one sample in a study of blood T cell repertoires in COVID-19. Generated by immunoSEQ multiplex PCR, the TCRdb table keeps only in-frame clones and is missing some. Of around 250,000 clones in the sample, around 87% were seen once. Sequenced material: PBMCs or T cells enriched from blood (not recorded which). These receptors came from a woman in her 50s who had recovered from COVID-19.

The genes are TRBV11-2 and TRBJ1-1; D is ambiguous. Germline CDR1 is SGHAT and CDR2 is FQNNGV. The CDR3 extends over 13 amino acids. Trimming took off 2 bases at V and 2 bases at J, with 6 bases between the two ends. The CDR3 DNA reads TGTGCCAGCAGCTTACGGGGAAACACTGAAGCTTTCTTT. It yields the protein CASSLRGNTEAFF.

Only one count was recorded for this clone. The chain employs TRBV28 and TRBJ2-1, with no clear D. Trimming left V 6 bases short and J 0 bases short, with 3 bases between. Looked up from germline, CDR1 is MDHEN and CDR2 is SYDVKM. This CDR3 comprises 12 residues. The CDR3 here is CASSLSYNEQFF. The CDR3 nucleotides are TGTGCCAGCAGCCTCTCCTACAATGAGCAGTTCTTC.

The gene calls are TRBV6-4 and TRBJ2-3, with 7 bases lining up with TRBD2. Trimming at V came to 2 bases and at J to 6 bases, leaving 14 bases not matched to a gene. There are 17 residues in the CDR3. Germline values: CDR1 MRHNA, CDR2 SNTAGT. The CDR3 sequence: CASSDGLPAGFIDTQYF. The CDR3, as DNA: TGTGCCAGCAGTGACGGGCTACCAGCGGGGTTCATTGATACGCAGTATTTT.

The chain employs TRBV7-9 and TRBJ2-1; D is ambiguous. Trimming pared 7 bases from V and 6 bases from J, leaving 13 bases between. The CDR3 covers 13 residues. From germline, CDR1 is SEHNR and CDR2 FQNEAQ (reference sequence). CDR3 nucleotide sequence: TGTGCCAGCACCATAACGACACGCAATGAGCAGTTCTTC. Translation gives CASTITTRNEQFF.

Only one count was recorded for this clone. The chain is built from TRBV6-2 or TRBV6-3 and TRBJ2-5, with D possibly being TRBD2 (6 bases). Trimming cost V 2 bases and J 10 bases, with 8 bases left between them. This CDR3 is built from 11 residues. CDR1 is MNHEY, CDR2 SVGEGT, per germline. The CDR3 sequence is CASSYGGFQYF. The CDR3 nucleotides read TGTGCCAGCAGTTACGGGGGGTTCCAGTACTTC.

This clone was observed a handful of times. The V gene is TRBV6-5, the J gene TRBJ2-2; 7 bases align to TRBD2. Germline CDR1 and CDR2: MNHEY and SVGAGI. Unmatched junction bases numbered 9, after V lost 2 bases and J lost 6 bases. The length of the CDR3 is 16 residues. The CDR3 nucleotides are TGTGCCAGCAGTTACAGCGTCGCCGCGGGAGCCGGGGAGCTGTTTTTT. It codes for CASSYSVAAGAGELFF.

The chain has TRBV7-9 and TRBJ2-7, with 11 bases lining up with TRBD1. Trimming at V came to 2 bases and at J to 1 base, leaving 7 bases not matched to a gene. Germline V gives CDR1 SEHNR, CDR2 FQNEAQ (reference sequence). The CDR3 is 17 residues long. The CDR3 DNA sequence: TGTGCCAGCAGCTTACCGGGACAGGGGGTCAGGTCCTACGAGCAGTACTTC. Amino acids: CASSLPGQGVRSYEQYF.

The chain is built from TRBV10-2 and TRBJ2-5; TRBD2 aligns across 7 bases. The CDR3 length is 13 residues. Germline V gene sequence: CDR1 WSHSY, CDR2 SAAADI. J gave up 7 bases and V 10 bases, and 12 bases lay outside the gene matches. The CDR3 DNA follows: TGCGCCACCTCGAAGAGCGGGATTGTGACCCAGTACTTC. Protein product: CATSKSGIVTQYF.

J is TRBJ2-7 and V is TRBV11-2, with D tentatively TRBD2 (6 bases). This CDR3 spans 15 amino acids. Trimming removed 8 bases at V and 0 bases at J, with 17 bases between. Germline loops: CDR1 SGHAT, CDR2 FQNNGV. The CDR3 region is CASSAPGVGSYEQYF. The DNA of the CDR3 is TGTGCCAGCTCAGCACCGGGAGTTGGCTCCTACGAGCAGTACTTC.

This chain links TRBV5-6 with TRBJ1-5; weak D call: TRBD1 (6 bases). CDR1 SGHDT and CDR2 YYEEEE come from the germline V gene. The CDR3 runs to 14 residues. V dropped 2 bases and J dropped 7 bases, with 13 bases sitting between them. In nucleotides, the CDR3 is TGTGCCAGCAGCTTTAGCAGGGGCTACCAGCCCCAGCATTTT. Translated, it gives CASSFSRGYQPQHF.

This rearrangement joins TRBV2 to TRBJ1-1, with a possible D match to TRBD1 (5 bases). This CDR3 has 15 amino acids. Trimming removed 4 bases from V and 5 bases from J, with 17 bases in between. Germline CDR1 reads SNHLY; CDR2 reads FYNNEI. CDR3 DNA sequence: TGTGCCAGCAGTGGGGGAGGGGCCGTTGGGACTGAAGCTTTCTTT. Translating it yields CASSGGGAVGTEAFF.

This clone was recorded only once. The chain is built from TRBV5-1 and TRBJ1-2; possible D gene TRBD1, 6 bases. CDR3 size: 17 residues. The germline CDR1 and CDR2 sequences are SGHRS and YFSETQ. V was shortened by 4 bases and J by 2 bases, with 21 bases between the two germline ends. The CDR3 protein is CASSPAGGKGGNYGYTF. CDR3 nucleotides: TGCGCCAGCAGCCCGGCGGGAGGAAAAGGGGGGAACTATGGCTACACCTTC.

The rearrangement uses TRBV7-2 and TRBJ1-2, with a possible D match to TRBD1 (5 bases). CDR3 size: 13 residues. Trimming left V 1 base short and J 8 bases short, with 11 bases between. Germline CDR1 reads SGHTA; CDR2 reads FQGNSA. CDR3 residues: CASSLVEWGGYTF. DNA of the CDR3: TGTGCCAGCAGCTTAGTTGAGTGGGGCGGCTACACCTTC.

The chain couples TRBV4-1 to TRBJ2-7; D may be TRBD1 (5 bases). The CDR3 loop spans 15 amino acids. CDR1 and CDR2 from the germline V gene are MGHRA and YSYEKL. V lost 2 bases, J lost 0 bases, and 11 bases lay in between. DNA for the CDR3: TGCGCCAGCAGCCAAACCACAGGTTTCTCCTACGAGCAGTACTTC. It encodes CASSQTTGFSYEQYF.

This clone occurred a few times. V gene TRBV20-1 combines with J gene TRBJ1-5, with D possibly matching TRBD1 (6 bases). V lost 3 bases, J lost 2 bases, and 14 bases lay in between. Germline CDR1 is DFQATT and CDR2 is SNEGSKA (reference sequence). The CDR3 is 15 amino acids. This CDR3 is CSASPPKGGNQPQHF. CDR3 bases: TGCAGTGCTAGTCCACCCAAGGGGGGCAATCAGCCCCAGCATTTT.

The chain joins TRBV7-6 to TRBJ2-2, with D possibly TRBD1 on 6 matching bases. From germline, CDR1 is SGHVS and CDR2 FNYEAQ. The CDR3 totals 14 residues. With 5 bases removed from V and 5 bases from J, the gap between germline ends came to 12 bases. The CDR3 DNA reads as TGTGCCAGCAGCGGAATACAGGGAACCGGGGAGCTGTTTTTT. Translated: CASSGIQGTGELFF.

The genes are TRBV5-1 and TRBJ2-1, with TRBD1 as a possible D gene (5 bases). The CDR3 sequence is 15 residues long. Germline V gives CDR1 SGHRS, CDR2 YFSETQ. Trimming shortened V by 1 base and J by 4 bases, and 12 bases separated the two germline ends. The CDR3 DNA reads TGCGCCAGCAGCTTGCAAGGGGCTCCGTACAATGAGCAGTTCTTC. Residues: CASSLQGAPYNEQFF.

This chain uses TRBV6-1 with TRBJ2-7; TRBD1 is a possible D gene (5 bases). Germline assignment: CDR1 MNHNS and CDR2 SASEGT. The CDR3 contains 15 residues. The V end lost 0 bases, the J end lost 5 bases, and 14 bases lay between the germline ends. In DNA form, the CDR3 reads TGTGCCAGCAGTGAAGCGCAGGCAGGGTCGGACGAGCAGTACTTC. Translating it yields CASSEAQAGSDEQYF.